This TCR beta chain was sequenced for a study of OX40 agonist ivuxolimab in advanced cancers. Broader study findings: There was clonal expansion of CD4+ and CD8+ blood T cells by week 6 at 0.1 to 3.0 mg/kg.

Clones were read by immunoSEQ multiplex PCR, and TCRdb kept only the in-frame ones, dropping some. This table holds just over 90,000 clones, around nine tenths found once. This clone was seen only once. Its antigen is not identified. Blood got drawn at baseline, again on cycle 4 day 1, and then on cycle 7 day 1. This CDR3 has 16 residues. The V and J ends lost 0 bases and 3 bases respectively, with 14 bases between them. From germline, CDR1 is MGHRA and CDR2 YSYEKL. The sample in question was CD4+ or CD8+ T cells sorted from blood, obtained in a trial of the OX40 agonist ivuxolimab. J is TRBJ1-1 and V is TRBV4-1; unclear D gene. This TCR was sampled from an adult with an advanced solid tumor such as melanoma, head and neck, liver or kidney cancer. CDR3 in amino acids: CASSQEIRIGDTEAFF. The CDR3 region has the DNA TGCGCCAGCAGCCAAGAAATAAGGATCGGGGACACTGAAGCTTTCTTT.